The rows below give T cell receptor beta chains drawn from one sample of a study of cytomegalovirus exposure and HLA in healthy donors. Using immunoSEQ multiplex PCR, the repertoire was profiled, and TCRdb retains in-frame clones only, with some absent. The sample lists 55,000 to 70,000 clones; roughly nine tenths were seen once. Sequenced sample: PBMCs. These receptors were taken from a man aged 18 to 30 in good health and CMV-seronegative. CDR3s leave out the opening cysteine and the closing phenylalanine or tryptophan. Size tells how often a clone was seen (once, few, many) or the class of an expanded clone, and some rows leave it out.

j_gene,abundance,v_gene,CDR3aa
TRBJ2-7,.,TRBV5-1,ASSLLPGGPGEQY
TRBJ1-2,.,TRBV4-3,ASSQERVQGYGYT
TRBJ1-2,.,TRBV6-1,ASSDPPGANYGYT
TRBJ2-5,.,TRBV5-6,ASSPPTETQETQY
TRBJ2-7,.,TRBV6-5,ASRKDRGPYEQY
TRBJ2-5,.,TRBV18,ASSFLSQETQY
TRBJ2-4,.,TRBV5-6,ASSLGGGAKNIQY
TRBJ2-7,.,TRBV7-2,ASSLAGRGYEQY
TRBJ2-5,.,TRBV6-6,ASSKPGQFRETQY
TRBJ1-1,few,TRBV14,ASSQRFGRIQNTEAF
TRBJ2-5,.,TRBV19,ASSIRLAGGWRGQETQY
TRBJ1-1,once,TRBV10-2,ASREGRGGTTEAF
TRBJ1-1,.,TRBV6-5,ASSYSRNWETEAF
TRBJ2-7,.,TRBV7-6,ASSLERAGLPYEQY
TRBJ2-3,.,TRBV15,ATSRSVTDTQY
TRBJ1-2,.,TRBV28,ASTLRGNYGYT
TRBJ2-5,.,TRBV6-5,ASSYGLAGSETQY
TRBJ2-5,.,TRBV7-3,ASSRGRELGETQY
TRBJ2-7,.,TRBV2,ASTTRDTSYYEQY
TRBJ2-7,once,TRBV7-2,ASSLPGGSYEQY
TRBJ2-5,.,TRBV30,AWNQRETETQY
TRBJ2-1,.,TRBV29-1,SAGGLRNYNEQF
TRBJ2-7,.,TRBV30,AWSQDRVNYEQY
TRBJ2-2,.,TRBV6-1,ASTGTGMAGELF
TRBJ2-7,.,TRBV9,ASSETGYVYEQY
TRBJ1-1,few,TRBV27,ATSPGQMNTEAF
TRBJ2-3,.,TRBV12-2,ASRLALLKDRGRSDTQY
TRBJ2-7,.,TRBV29-1,SAQGGPEQY
TRBJ2-7,.,TRBV9,ASSLRDYSFYEQY
TRBJ2-7,.,TRBV7-2,ASSFGTSGYEQY
TRBJ1-2,.,TRBV7-9,ASSGGDHHGYT
TRBJ2-3,.,TRBV30,AWSGGPTDTQY
TRBJ1-1,.,TRBV11-2,ASSLVGGAITEAF
TRBJ2-4,.,TRBV28,ASSQRESGLAKNIQY
TRBJ1-1,.,TRBV19,ASSIQGQGEAF
TRBJ2-7,few,TRBV7-3,ASSITTGAGYEQY
TRBJ2-7,.,TRBV4-3,ASSQEGRAGEQY
TRBJ2-2,.,TRBV15,ATSRDLGQGSGELF
TRBJ2-7,.,TRBV7-8,ASSLDRGAEQY
TRBJ2-7,.,TRBV9,ASSASDNYYEQY
TRBJ2-1,.,TRBV27,ASSARTSSSYNEQF
TRBJ2-3,.,TRBV27,ASSSSSGHTDTQY
TRBJ2-3,.,TRBV11-3,ASSLGWRELPDTQY
TRBJ1-1,once,TRBV5-4,ASSAGGGSEAF
TRBJ1-2,.,TRBV5-5,ASSPSLRTLT
TRBJ1-3,.,TRBV7-6,ASSDQPGQSSGNTIY
TRBJ2-7,.,TRBV6-5,ASSLRLAGAFEQY
TRBJ2-3,.,TRBV11-2,ASSLLAITDTQY
TRBJ1-3,.,TRBV5-5,ASSFLDRGLSGNTIY
TRBJ1-1,.,TRBV27,ASSRPGRWAEAF